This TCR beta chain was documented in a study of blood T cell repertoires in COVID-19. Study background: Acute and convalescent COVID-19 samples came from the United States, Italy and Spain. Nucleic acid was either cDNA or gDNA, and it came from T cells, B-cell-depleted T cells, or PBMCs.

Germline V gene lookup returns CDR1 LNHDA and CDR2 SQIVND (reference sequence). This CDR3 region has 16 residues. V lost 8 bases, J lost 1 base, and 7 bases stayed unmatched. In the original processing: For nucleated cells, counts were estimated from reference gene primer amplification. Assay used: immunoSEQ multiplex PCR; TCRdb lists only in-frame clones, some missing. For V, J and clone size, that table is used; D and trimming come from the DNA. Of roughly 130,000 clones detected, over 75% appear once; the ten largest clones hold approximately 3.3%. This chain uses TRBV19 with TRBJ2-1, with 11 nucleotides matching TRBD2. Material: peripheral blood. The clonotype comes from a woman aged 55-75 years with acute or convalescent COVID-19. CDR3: CASQRASGRSYNEQFF. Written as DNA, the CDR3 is TGTGCCAGTCAGAGGGCTAGCGGGAGGTCCTACAATGAGCAGTTCTTC.